The rows below give T cell receptor beta chains drawn from one sample of a study of T-cell reconstitution after alpha-beta-depleted transplantation in children. A single record per CDR3 protein comes from TCRdb applying MiXCR to the PCR reads. This repertoire shows some 550,000 distinct CDR3 sequences, around 17% found once; its top ten account for 3% to 3.5%. The sequenced sample was PBMCs from the stem cell graft donor, obtained from the stem cell graft. The receptor set was obtained from a human donor who donated a stem cell graft to a child with acute lymphoblastic leukemia. Both conserved end residues are part of each CDR3. The D gene is left open where the match is weak. Size is omitted from some rows. Given values are once, few, many or a class for expanded clones.

>NA|14|TRBV29-1|few|TRBJ2-2
TGCAGCGTGCTGCGGGAAACGAACACCGGGGAGCTGTTTTTT
CSVLRETNTGELFF
>NA|16|TRBV6-1|NA|TRBJ1-6
TGTGCCAGCAGTGAACACGGGACCAGGGATAATTCACCCCTCCACTTT
CASSEHGTRDNSPLHF
>NA|13|TRBV12-3/TRBV12-4|few|TRBJ2-2
TGTGCCAGCAGTCCCCTTGAGACCGGGGAGCTGTTTTTT
CASSPLETGELFF
>NA|14|TRBV27|few|TRBJ2-7
TGTGCCAGCAGTTTAAATACTCGGGCAGGGGAGCAGTACTTC
CASSLNTRAGEQYF
>TRBD1|16|TRBV7-2|few|TRBJ1-1
TGTGCCAGCAGCTTAGACGTTTTAGACAGGGGCACTGAAGCTTTCTTT
CASSLDVLDRGTEAFF
>NA|14|TRBV15|NA|TRBJ1-2
TGTGCCACCAGCAGAGATCTGGGGGCGAGTGGCTACACCTTC
CATSRDLGASGYTF
>TRBD1|15|TRBV7-9|NA|TRBJ1-3
TGTGCCAGCAGCTCAAACAGGGGGCCTGGAAACACCATATATTTT
CASSSNRGPGNTIYF
>NA|16|TRBV10-3|few|TRBJ2-5
TGTGCCATCAGTGCTAATGGACCCCTATTAAAAGAGACCCAGTACTTC
CAISANGPLLKETQYF
>NA|16|TRBV27|few|TRBJ1-2
TGTGCCAGTGCGACTTTACAGGATGGTCTAAACTATGGCTACACCTTC
CASATLQDGLNYGYTF
>TRBD1|15|TRBV7-9|few|TRBJ2-7
TGTGCCAGCATCAGAGAGACAGGGATCTCCTACGAGCAGTACTTC
CASIRETGISYEQYF
>NA|13|TRBV12-3/TRBV12-4|NA|TRBJ2-2
TGTGCCAGCAGACAGGAGAACACCGGGGAGCTGTTTTTT
CASRQENTGELFF
>NA|16|TRBV15|once|TRBJ2-1
TGTGCCACCAGCAGAGGGGGAGGTTCGGGGCTCAATGAGCAGTTCTTC
CATSRGGGSGLNEQFF
>NA|13|TRBV20-1|few|TRBJ1-2
TGCAGTGCTAGAAAATCCCGGTGGGGTGGCTACACCTTC
CSARKSRWGGYTF
>TRBD2|15|TRBV7-2|few|TRBJ2-5
TGTGCCAGCAGCCTAAACGCGGGGGGCCGGGAGACCCAGTACTTC
CASSLNAGGRETQYF
>NA|11|TRBV15|few|TRBJ1-1
TGTGCCACCGGGGTTGGGACTGAAGCTTTCTTT
CATGVGTEAFF
>TRBD2|15|TRBV12-3/TRBV12-4|NA|TRBJ2-3
TGTGCCAGCAGCCCTAGCGGGGCTAGCACAGATACGCAGTATTTT
CASSPSGASTDTQYF
>NA|14|TRBV29-1|few|TRBJ1-5
TGCAGCGTTTATATGGGGGGCAGGGATCAGCCCCAGCATTTT
CSVYMGGRDQPQHF
>NA|15|TRBV5-5|NA|TRBJ2-7
TGTGCCAGCAGCTTGGACCCCGTAGGCACCTACGAGCAGTACTTC
CASSLDPVGTYEQYF
>NA|13|TRBV18|few|TRBJ2-7
TGTGCCAGCTCACCAAACTTCTCCTACGAGCAGTACTTC
CASSPNFSYEQYF
>TRBD2|15|TRBV5-6|NA|TRBJ2-7
TGTGCCAGCTACCCGGGCCTAGCGGGAGTCTACGAGCAGTACTTC
CASYPGLAGVYEQYF
>NA|13|TRBV19|NA|TRBJ2-1
TGTGCCAGTGAAGGCGTGACCTACAATGAGCAGTTCTTC
CASEGVTYNEQFF
>TRBD1|14|TRBV20-1|few|TRBJ1-2
TGCAGTGCTAGGCCTAGGGACAGGCGACTGGTCTACACCTTC
CSARPRDRRLVYTF
>TRBD2|15|TRBV12-3/TRBV12-4|few|TRBJ2-7
TGTGCCAGCAGGGTGGGACTAGCGGGACCCTACGAGCAGTACTTC
CASRVGLAGPYEQYF
>TRBD1|15|TRBV11-2|few|TRBJ2-7
TGTGCCAGCAGCTCTGGGACAGGGTTAGCGTGGGAGCAGTACTTC
CASSSGTGLAWEQYF
>NA|14|TRBV3-1|few|TRBJ1-6
TGTGCCAGCAGCCGGGTCATGGGGAATTCACCCCTCCACTTT
CASSRVMGNSPLHF
>TRBD1|15|TRBV12-3/TRBV12-4|NA|TRBJ2-7
TGTGCCAGCAGTTCAGGACAGGGAACCTACCACGAGCAGTACTTC
CASSSGQGTYHEQYF